The 20 T cell receptor beta chains reported below all come from one sample, sequenced in a study of blood T cells in healthy people across ages. Primed by a sample-barcoded 5' primer and a J-beta primer mix, a second PCR proceeded for about 7 to 11 cycles. One entry per CDR3 protein results from TCRdb running MiXCR on the 5' RACE reads. The sample consists of 550,000 to 700,000 distinct CDR3 sequences, 25% to 30% of them appearing once. Sequenced material: blood. The receptors come from a woman in her seventies in good health.

The chain has TRBV10-3 and TRBJ1-1; D is possibly TRBD1 (5 bases). With 3 bases removed from V and 6 bases from J, the gap between germline ends came to 17 bases. CDR3 length equals 15 residues. Germline CDR1 is ENHRY and CDR2 is SYGVKD. The CDR3 loop reads CAISDISGKIPEAFF. The DNA of the CDR3 is TGTGCCATCAGTGATATATCAGGGAAGATCCCTGAAGCTTTCTTT.

This chain connects TRBV20-1 to TRBJ1-3; 12 nucleotides align to TRBD1. The V and J ends lost 4 bases and 8 bases, in that order; junction bases with no gene match: 15. CDR3 length: 17 amino acids. Per germline, CDR1 DFQATT and CDR2 SNEGSKA (reference sequence). The CDR3 is CSAIGRGTGGISDTIYF. CDR3 nucleotide sequence: TGCAGTGCTATCGGTCGGGGGACAGGGGGCATCTCGGACACCATATATTTT.

The chain is built from TRBV5-6 and TRBJ1-1, with D unresolved. The ends were cut back, 4 bases at V and 5 bases at J, with 18 bases in the middle. The germline gives CDR1 SGHDT, CDR2 YYEEEE. The CDR3 runs to 15 residues. CDR3 sequence: CASSLRARWGTEAFF. The CDR3 nucleotides are TGTGCCAGCAGCCTTCGGGCCCGGTGGGGAACTGAAGCTTTCTTT.

The CDR3 loop is CASAAGADTQYF. The CDR3 bases are TGTGCCAGCGCTGCGGGGGCAGATACGCAGTATTTT. The chain carries TRBV3-1 and TRBJ2-3; 7 bases agree with TRBD2. V was pared by 8 bases and J by 4 bases, with 3 bases of the junction left unmatched. The V gene's germline CDR1 is LGHDT and CDR2 YNNKEL (reference sequence). The CDR3 is 12 amino acids.

The CDR3 nucleotides are TGCGCCAGCAGCCTCGGACATGAGGTGGTGGAGGCCCAGTACTTC. Translation gives CASSLGHEVVEAQYF. The V gene is TRBV5-1, the J gene TRBJ2-5, with D possibly called TRBD1 or TRBD2 (5 bases each). The germline gives CDR1 SGHRS, CDR2 YFSETQ. Trimming took 4 bases from V and 9 from J, leaving 22 bases between them. The CDR3 sequence is 15 residues long.

This clonotype has a single count. The chain has TRBV27 and TRBJ2-7; D is unresolved. Germline assignment: CDR1 MNHEY and CDR2 SMNVEV (reference sequence). The CDR3 loop spans 15 amino acids. V was clipped by 6 bases and J by 5 bases, with 20 bases between them. The CDR3 DNA reads TGTGCCAGCAGCCAAAAAGGGTTGGGGTTGAACGAGCAGTACTTC. Translation gives CASSQKGLGLNEQYF.

This clonotype showed up just a few times. The chain carries TRBV6-2 or TRBV6-3 and TRBJ2-7; the match to TRBD2 covers 11 bases. J lost 6 bases, V lost 10 bases, and 8 bases had no gene match. CDR3 length equals 13 residues. Germline-derived CDR1 and CDR2 are MNHEY and SVGEGT. The CDR3 loop is CATARLAGSEQYF. The CDR3 DNA reads TGTGCCACCGCCAGACTAGCGGGAAGCGAGCAGTACTTC.

This clonotype turned up a few times. The V and J genes are TRBV20-1 and TRBJ2-1; 11 nucleotides align to TRBD2. The closer fit of TRBJ2-5 to the DNA end suggests the J call may be wrong. The CDR3 has 14 amino acids. Germline lookup yields CDR1 DFQATT and CDR2 SNEGSKA (reference sequence). Here the CDR3 DNA reads TGCAGTGCGCCCGTAGCGGGGGGGCCAGAGACCCAGTACTTC. It specifies CSAPVAGGPETQYF.

The chain joins TRBV2 to TRBJ2-3; no definite D call. Per germline, CDR1 SNHLY and CDR2 FYNNEI. V was shortened by 11 bases and J by 0 bases, with 15 bases between the two germline ends. This CDR3 contains 14 residues. CDR3: CALPMGESTDTQYF. As DNA, the CDR3 is TGTGCCTTACCGATGGGCGAGAGCACAGATACGCAGTATTTT. Together with reference TRBV2 and TRBJ2-3, the CDR3 gives the full variable domain: EPEVTQTPSHQVTQMGQEVILRCVPISNHLYFYWYRQILGQKVEFLVSFYNNEISEKSEIFDDQFSVERPDGSNFTLKIRSTKLEDSAMYFCALPMGESTDTQYFGPGTRLTVL.

This clonotype showed up just a few times. The CDR3 DNA sequence: TGTGCCACCAGGACTAGCGGGGGGGCAGCAGATACGCAGTATTTT. It codes for CATRTSGGAADTQYF. The genes are TRBV10-3 and TRBJ2-3, with 15 bases that match TRBD2. CDR1 and CDR2 (germline): ENHRY, SYGVKD. J was trimmed by 4 bases and V by 10 bases; bases with no gene match: 6. The CDR3 loop spans 15 amino acids.

This clonotype was seen repeatedly, ten times or more. The chain uses TRBV27 and TRBJ1-1, with TRBD1 identical over 7 bases. The CDR3 loop spans 13 amino acids. V trimming: 6 bases; J trimming: 4 bases; junction bases outside the gene matches: 5. Per the germline V gene, CDR1 is MNHEY and CDR2 is SMNVEV (reference sequence). CDR3 nucleotides: TGTGCCAGCAGGGGCTCAGGGGGCACTGAAGCTTTCTTT. The encoded protein is CASRGSGGTEAFF.

As concerns this clonotype: It may be a read error: a sequence one base away is much more abundant. It is likely a read error, because the conserved phenylalanine at the end of the CDR3 is missing. The chain carries TRBV6-5 and TRBJ1-2; D is ambiguous. V was cut by 5 bases and J by 4 bases, with 5 bases left in between. Germline loops: CDR1 MNHEY, CDR2 SVGAGI. The CDR3 runs to 11 residues. CDR3 sequence: CASSTRYGYTI. CDR3 nucleotides: TGTGCCAGCAGTACCCGCTATGGCTACACCATC.

In this sample, this clonotype turned up a few times. The chain employs TRBV27 and TRBJ2-4; TRBD1 is a possible D gene (6 bases). The length of the CDR3 is 14 residues. The V and J ends lost 2 bases and 3 bases respectively, with 8 bases between them. From germline, CDR1 is MNHEY and CDR2 SMNVEV (reference sequence). CDR3 sequence (DNA): TGTGCCAGCAGTTTAAGGGGGAGCAAAAACATTCAGTACTTC. Its translation: CASSLRGSKNIQYF.

Comments on this clonotype: Mismatch with germline at one junction end may stem from a read error. The chain combines TRBV7-2 with TRBJ1-2, with unresolved D. From germline, CDR1 is SGHTA and CDR2 FQGNSA. CDR3 length: 14 residues. The CDR3: CASSLTGSNYGDTF. CDR3 nucleotide sequence: TGTGCCAGCAGCTTAACGGGCTCTAACTATGGCGACACCTTC.

This clonotype has just a few counts. This chain links TRBV24-1 with TRBJ2-1; D tentatively fits TRBD1 or TRBD2 (6 bases each). This CDR3 contains 16 residues. CDR1 is KGHDR and CDR2 is SFDVKD in the germline V gene. The V end was cut by 3 bases, the J end by 6 bases, with 17 bases between. CDR3 sequence (DNA): TGTGCCACCAGTGATCTTCGGGGGCGCGAGAGCAATGAGCAGTTCTTC. This encodes CATSDLRGRESNEQFF.

This clonotype was observed a few times. This chain joins TRBV20-1 and TRBJ2-7; D is perhaps TRBD2 (6 bases). This CDR3 region has 14 residues. The germline V and J ends were trimmed by 0 bases and 5 bases, with 14 bases remaining between them. Germline V CDR1 and CDR2: DFQATT, SNEGSKA (reference sequence). The DNA for the CDR3 is TGCAGTGCTAGAGATCGGAGGGGTCCCAACGAGCAGTACTTC. It encodes CSARDRRGPNEQYF.

The chain combines TRBV3-1 with TRBJ2-3; D is possibly TRBD2 (6 bases). This CDR3 is built from 13 residues. The ends were cut back, 0 bases at V and 8 bases at J, with 9 bases in the middle. Germline CDR1 is LGHDT and CDR2 is YNNKEL (reference sequence). The CDR3 region is CASSQEVGGTQYF. DNA of the CDR3: TGTGCCAGCAGCCAAGAAGTCGGGGGTACGCAGTATTTT.

This clonotype was observed a handful of times. The chain is built from TRBV12-3 or TRBV12-4 and TRBJ1-4; 10 bases line up with TRBD1. The V and J ends lost 6 bases and 7 bases, in that order; junction bases with no gene match: 5. This CDR3 contains 14 residues. The CDR3 reads CASRQGTGVEKLFF. CDR3 sequence (DNA): TGTGCCAGCAGACAAGGGACAGGGGTTGAAAAACTGTTTTTT.

This chain links TRBV5-6 with TRBJ2-2; unclear D gene. CDR1 is SGHDT, CDR2 YYEEEE, per germline. CDR3 length: 15 amino acids. The germline V and J ends were trimmed by 5 bases and 3 bases, with 14 bases remaining between them. This chain's CDR3 is CASSWRPGDTGELFF. The CDR3 coding sequence is TGTGCCAGCAGTTGGAGACCTGGGGACACCGGGGAGCTGTTTTTT.

The rearrangement joins TRBV5-1 to TRBJ2-1, with 11 bases matching TRBD2. The CDR3 consists of 15 residues. V gave up 4 bases and J gave up 6 bases; unmatched junction bases: 6. Per the germline V gene, CDR1 is SGHRS and CDR2 is YFSETQ. As DNA, the CDR3 is TGCGCCAGCAGCCTTAGCGGGGGGGCGTTCAATGAGCAGTTCTTC. It codes for CASSLSGGAFNEQFF.